This T cell receptor beta chain was sequenced for a study of glioma-infiltrating T cells after dendritic cell vaccination. Assay: immunoSEQ multiplex PCR; the TCRdb copy retains only in-frame clones and omits some. This sample has 45,000 to 55,000 clones, with less than 90% found just once. V lost 1 base, J lost 8 bases, and 9 bases stayed unmatched. The CDR3 consists of 15 residues. Germline CDR1 reads SGHVS; CDR2 reads FNYEAQ. Specimen: blood, collected before dendritic cell vaccination. This clonotype was sampled from a human donor with glioblastoma. The V gene is TRBV7-6, the J gene TRBJ1-2; 8 bases fit TRBD1. DNA of the CDR3: TGTGCCAGCAGCTTAGGACAGGGGAAGGGGGAAGGCTACACCTTC. Translating it yields CASSLGQGKGEGYTF.